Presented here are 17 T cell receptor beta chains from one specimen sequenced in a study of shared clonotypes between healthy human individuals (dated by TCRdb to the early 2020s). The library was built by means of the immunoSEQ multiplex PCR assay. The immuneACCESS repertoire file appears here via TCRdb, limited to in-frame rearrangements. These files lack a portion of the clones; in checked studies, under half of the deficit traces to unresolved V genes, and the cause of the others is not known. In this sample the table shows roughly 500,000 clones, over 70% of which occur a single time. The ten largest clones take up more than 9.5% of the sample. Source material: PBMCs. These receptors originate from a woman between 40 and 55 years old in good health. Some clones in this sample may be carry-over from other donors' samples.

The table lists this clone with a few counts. CDR3 sequence (DNA): TGTGCCATCAGTGAGTCGGGGACTTTGGCTTCGCAGTTCTTC. Its protein product is CAISESGTLASQFF. This chain links TRBV10-3 with TRBJ2-1; D is perhaps TRBD2 (6 bases). This CDR3 spans 14 amino acids. Per germline, CDR1 ENHRY and CDR2 SYGVKD. The V gene lost 0 bases and the J gene lost 12 bases, with 15 bases spanning the gap.

Written as DNA, the CDR3 is TGTGCCAGCAGCTGGAGCTCCTACGAGCAGTACTTC. It specifies CASSWSSYEQYF. The chain has TRBV7-8 and TRBJ2-7; no clear D. V gave up 4 bases and J gave up 0 bases, with 4 bases separating them. The CDR3 spans 12 residues. Germline V gene data show CDR1 as SGHVS and CDR2 as FQNEAQ.

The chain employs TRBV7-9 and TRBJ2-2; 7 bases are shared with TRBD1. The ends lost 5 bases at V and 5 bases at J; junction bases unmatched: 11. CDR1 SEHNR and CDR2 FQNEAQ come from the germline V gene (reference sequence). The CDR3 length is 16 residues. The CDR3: CASSPTLSTGTGELFF. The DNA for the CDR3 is TGTGCCAGCAGCCCGACCCTATCGACAGGGACCGGGGAGCTGTTTTTT.

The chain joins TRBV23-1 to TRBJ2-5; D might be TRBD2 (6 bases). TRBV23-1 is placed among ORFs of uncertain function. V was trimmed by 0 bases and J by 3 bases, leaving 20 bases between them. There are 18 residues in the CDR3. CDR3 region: CASSQSGGSRAGKETQYF. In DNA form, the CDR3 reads TGCGCCAGCAGTCAATCAGGTGGCAGCAGAGCGGGCAAAGAGACCCAGTACTTC.

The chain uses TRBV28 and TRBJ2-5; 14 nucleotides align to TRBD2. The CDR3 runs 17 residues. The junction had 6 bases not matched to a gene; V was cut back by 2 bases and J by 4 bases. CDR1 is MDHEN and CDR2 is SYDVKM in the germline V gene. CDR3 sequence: CASSLGGLAGEGETQYF. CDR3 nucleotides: TGTGCCAGCAGTTTAGGGGGACTAGCGGGAGAGGGAGAGACCCAGTACTTC.

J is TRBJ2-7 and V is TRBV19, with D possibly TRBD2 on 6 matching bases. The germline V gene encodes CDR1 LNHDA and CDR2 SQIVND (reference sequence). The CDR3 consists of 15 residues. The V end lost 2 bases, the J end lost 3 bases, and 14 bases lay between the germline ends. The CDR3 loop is CASSIPGLSFYEQYF. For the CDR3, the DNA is TGTGCCAGTAGTATACCGGGACTCAGCTTCTACGAGCAGTACTTC.

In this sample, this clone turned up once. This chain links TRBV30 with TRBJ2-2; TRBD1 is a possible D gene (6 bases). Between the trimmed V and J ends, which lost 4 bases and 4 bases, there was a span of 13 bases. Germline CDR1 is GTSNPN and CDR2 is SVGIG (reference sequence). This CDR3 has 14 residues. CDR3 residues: CAWNLGASTGELFF. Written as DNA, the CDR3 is TGTGCCTGGAATCTGGGGGCAAGCACCGGGGAGCTGTTTTTT.

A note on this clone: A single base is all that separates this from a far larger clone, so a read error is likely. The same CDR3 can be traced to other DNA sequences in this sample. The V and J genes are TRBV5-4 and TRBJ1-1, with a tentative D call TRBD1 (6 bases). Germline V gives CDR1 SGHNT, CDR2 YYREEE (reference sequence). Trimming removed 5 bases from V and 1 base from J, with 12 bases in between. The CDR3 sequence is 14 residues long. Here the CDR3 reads CASRGARENTEAFF. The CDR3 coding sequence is TGTGCCAGCAGGGGGGCCAGGGAGAACACTGAAGCTTTCTTT.

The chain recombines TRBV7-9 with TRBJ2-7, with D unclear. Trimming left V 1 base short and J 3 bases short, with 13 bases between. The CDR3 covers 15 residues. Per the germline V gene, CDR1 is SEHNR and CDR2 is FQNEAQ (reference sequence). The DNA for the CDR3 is TGTGCCAGCAGCTTAGGGGTAGCAGAGAGCTACGAGCAGTACTTC. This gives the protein CASSLGVAESYEQYF.

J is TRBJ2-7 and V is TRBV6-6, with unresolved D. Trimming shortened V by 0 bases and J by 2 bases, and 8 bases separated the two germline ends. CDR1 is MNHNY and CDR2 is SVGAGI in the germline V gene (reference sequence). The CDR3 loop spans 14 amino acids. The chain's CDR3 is CASSYSGPTYEQYF. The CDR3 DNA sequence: TGTGCCAGCAGTTACTCCGGGCCTACCTACGAGCAGTACTTC.

The CDR3 sequence: CASSIGGHQPYGYTF. Written as DNA, the CDR3 is TGTGCCAGTAGTATAGGGGGACACCAACCCTATGGCTACACCTTC. The chain has TRBV19 and TRBJ1-2; D is perhaps TRBD1 (6 bases). V lost 1 base to trimming and J lost 4 bases, with 13 bases between them. Germline loops: CDR1 LNHDA, CDR2 SQIVND (reference sequence). The CDR3 totals 15 residues.

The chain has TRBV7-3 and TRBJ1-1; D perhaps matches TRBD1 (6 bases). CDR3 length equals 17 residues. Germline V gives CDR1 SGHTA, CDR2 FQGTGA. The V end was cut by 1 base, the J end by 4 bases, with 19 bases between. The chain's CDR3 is CASSLIGFGGASTEAFF. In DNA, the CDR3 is TGTGCCAGCAGCTTAATAGGTTTTGGGGGCGCGAGCACTGAAGCTTTCTTT.

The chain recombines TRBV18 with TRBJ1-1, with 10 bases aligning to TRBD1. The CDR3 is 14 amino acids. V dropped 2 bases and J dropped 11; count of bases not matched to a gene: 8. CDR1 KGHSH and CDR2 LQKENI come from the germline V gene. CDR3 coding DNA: TGTGCCAGCTCACCAAACCGGGACAGGGGTTTGGCTTTCTTT. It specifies CASSPNRDRGLAFF.

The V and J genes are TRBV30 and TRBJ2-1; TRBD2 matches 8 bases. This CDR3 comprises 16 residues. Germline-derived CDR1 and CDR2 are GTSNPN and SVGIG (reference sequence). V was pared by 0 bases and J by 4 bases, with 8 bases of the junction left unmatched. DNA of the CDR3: TGTGCCTGGAGTGTACGAGGTAGCGGGGCTTACAATGAGCAGTTCTTC. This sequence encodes CAWSVRGSGAYNEQFF.

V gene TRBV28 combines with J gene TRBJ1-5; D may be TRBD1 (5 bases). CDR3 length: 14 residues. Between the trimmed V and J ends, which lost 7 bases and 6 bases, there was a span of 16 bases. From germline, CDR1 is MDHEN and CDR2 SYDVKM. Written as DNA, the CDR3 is TGTGCCAGCAAACCGCAGGGAATTCGTCAGCCCCAGCATTTT. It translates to CASKPQGIRQPQHF.

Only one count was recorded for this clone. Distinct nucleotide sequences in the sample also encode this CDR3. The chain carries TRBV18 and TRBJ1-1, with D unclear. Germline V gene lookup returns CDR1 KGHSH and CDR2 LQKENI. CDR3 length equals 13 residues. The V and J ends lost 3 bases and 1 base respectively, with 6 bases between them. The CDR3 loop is CASSPQKNTEAFF. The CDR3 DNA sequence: TGTGCCAGCTCACCGCAAAAGAACACTGAAGCTTTCTTT.

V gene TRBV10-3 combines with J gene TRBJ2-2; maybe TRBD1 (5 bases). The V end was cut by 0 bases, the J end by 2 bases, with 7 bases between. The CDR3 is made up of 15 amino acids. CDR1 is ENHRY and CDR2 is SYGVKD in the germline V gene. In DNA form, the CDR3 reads TGTGCCATCAGTGAGTCGCAGGGAAACACCGGGGAGCTGTTTTTT. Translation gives CAISESQGNTGELFF.